One T cell receptor beta chain is described in this entry. Antigen: not known. Deletions cut 5 bases from V and 9 bases from J, with 14 bases between. This CDR3 comprises 14 residues. Germline V gene sequence: CDR1 LGHNA, CDR2 YSLEER. Use of 60 Vbeta and 13 Jbeta primers characterized the PCR. Assay: immunoSEQ multiplex PCR; the TCRdb copy retains only in-frame clones and omits some. The profile shows about 100,000 clones, approximately 80% of them singletons. These data originate in a study of cytomegalovirus exposure and HLA in healthy donors. Study-level points and caveats: Cytomegalovirus association was assigned to about 180 TCR beta chains. The authors later linked a missense DCLRE1C variant to TCR beta V- and J-gene trimming. Donor immune exposure was known only as CMV serostatus. An analysis that came later showed most CMV-associated TCR beta chains appearing HLA-restricted.

The chain joins TRBV4-3 to TRBJ1-6; D is perhaps TRBD1 (6 bases). This clonotype was obtained from a woman in her sixties in good health and CMV-seronegative. The sequencing sample was made of PBMCs. This CDR3 reads CASSDTGSGSPLHF. The DNA for the CDR3 is TGCGCCAGCAGCGATACAGGGAGTGGTTCACCCCTCCACTTT.